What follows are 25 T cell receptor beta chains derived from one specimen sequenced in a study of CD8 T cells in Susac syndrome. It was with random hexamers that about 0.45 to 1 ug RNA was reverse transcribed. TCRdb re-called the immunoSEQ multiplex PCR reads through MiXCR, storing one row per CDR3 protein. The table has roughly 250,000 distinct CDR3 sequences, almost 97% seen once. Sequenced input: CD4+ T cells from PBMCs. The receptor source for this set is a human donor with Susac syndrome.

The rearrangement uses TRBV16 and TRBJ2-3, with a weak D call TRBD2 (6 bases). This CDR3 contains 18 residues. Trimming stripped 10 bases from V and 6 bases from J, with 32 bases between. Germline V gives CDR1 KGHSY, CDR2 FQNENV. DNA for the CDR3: TGTGCCAACCGGTCGGCGGGACCCGTTCGTCGTAATTCGGATACGCAGTATTTT. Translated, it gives CANRSAGPVRRNSDTQYF.

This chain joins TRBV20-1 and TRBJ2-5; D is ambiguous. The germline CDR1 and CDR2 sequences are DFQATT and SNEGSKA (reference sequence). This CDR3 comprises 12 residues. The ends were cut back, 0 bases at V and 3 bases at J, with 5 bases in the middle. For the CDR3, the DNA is TGCAGTGCTAGAGATGGCGAAGAGACCCAGTACTTC. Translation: CSARDGEETQYF.

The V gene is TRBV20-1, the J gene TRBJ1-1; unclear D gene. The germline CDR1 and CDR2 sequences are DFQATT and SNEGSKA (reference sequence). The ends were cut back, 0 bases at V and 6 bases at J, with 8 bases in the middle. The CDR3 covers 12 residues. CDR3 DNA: TGCAGTGCTAGAGATCGAGGGCCTGAAGCTTTCTTT. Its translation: CSARDRGPEAFF.

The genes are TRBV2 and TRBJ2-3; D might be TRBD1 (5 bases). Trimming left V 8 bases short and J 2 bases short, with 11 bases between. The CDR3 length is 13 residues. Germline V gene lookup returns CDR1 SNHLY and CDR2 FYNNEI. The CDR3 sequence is CASDSEVTDTQYF. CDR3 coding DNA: TGTGCCAGCGACAGCGAAGTCACAGATACGCAGTATTTT.

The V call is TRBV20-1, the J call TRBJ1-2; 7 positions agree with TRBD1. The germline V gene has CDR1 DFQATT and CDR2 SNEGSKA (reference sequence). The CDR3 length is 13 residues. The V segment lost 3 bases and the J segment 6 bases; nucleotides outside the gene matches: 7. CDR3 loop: CSASLTGKHGYTF. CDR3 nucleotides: TGCAGTGCTAGTTTGACAGGGAAGCATGGCTACACCTTC.

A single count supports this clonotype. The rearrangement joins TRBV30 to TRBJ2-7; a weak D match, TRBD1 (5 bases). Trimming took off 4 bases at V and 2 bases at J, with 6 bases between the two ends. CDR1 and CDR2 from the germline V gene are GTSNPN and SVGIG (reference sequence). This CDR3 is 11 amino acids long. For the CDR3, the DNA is TGTGCCTGGACAGGGACCTACGAGCAGTACTTC. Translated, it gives CAWTGTYEQYF.

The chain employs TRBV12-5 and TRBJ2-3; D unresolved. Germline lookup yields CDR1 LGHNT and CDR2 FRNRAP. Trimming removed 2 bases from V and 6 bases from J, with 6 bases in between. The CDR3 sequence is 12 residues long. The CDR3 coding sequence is TGTGCTAGTGGTTTGCCGAGGGATACGCAGTATTTT. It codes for CASGLPRDTQYF.

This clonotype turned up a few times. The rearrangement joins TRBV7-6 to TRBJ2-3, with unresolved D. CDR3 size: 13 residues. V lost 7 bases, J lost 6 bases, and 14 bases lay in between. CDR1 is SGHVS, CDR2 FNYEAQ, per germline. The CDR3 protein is CASTGLPGDTQYF. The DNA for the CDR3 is TGTGCCAGCACTGGGCTCCCCGGGGATACGCAGTATTTT.

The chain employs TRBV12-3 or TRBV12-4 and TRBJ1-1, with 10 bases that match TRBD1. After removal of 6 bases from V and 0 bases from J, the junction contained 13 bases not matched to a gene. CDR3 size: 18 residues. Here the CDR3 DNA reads TGTGCCAGCAGCCCCGGGACAGGGGAATTTTCGATGAACACTGAAGCTTTCTTT. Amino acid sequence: CASSPGTGEFSMNTEAFF.

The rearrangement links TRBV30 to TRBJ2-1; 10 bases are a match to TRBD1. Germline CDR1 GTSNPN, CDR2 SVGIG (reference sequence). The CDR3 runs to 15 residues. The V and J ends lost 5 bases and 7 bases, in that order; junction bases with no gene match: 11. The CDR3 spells CAWFLRQGASNEQFF. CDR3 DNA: TGTGCCTGGTTTTTGAGACAGGGGGCTTCAAATGAGCAGTTCTTC.

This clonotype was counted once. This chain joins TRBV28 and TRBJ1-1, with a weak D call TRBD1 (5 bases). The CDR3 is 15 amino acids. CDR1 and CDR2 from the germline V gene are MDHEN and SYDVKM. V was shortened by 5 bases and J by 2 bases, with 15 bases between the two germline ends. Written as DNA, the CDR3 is TGTGCCAGCAGTAACGGCGGGGCTTCTAACACTGAAGCTTTCTTT. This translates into CASSNGGASNTEAFF.

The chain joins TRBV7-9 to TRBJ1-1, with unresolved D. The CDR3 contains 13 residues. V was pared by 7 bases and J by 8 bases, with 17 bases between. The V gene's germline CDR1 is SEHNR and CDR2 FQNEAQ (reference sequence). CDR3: CASTPRGGPEAFF. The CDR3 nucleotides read TGTGCCAGCACTCCTCGCGGAGGCCCCGAAGCTTTCTTT.

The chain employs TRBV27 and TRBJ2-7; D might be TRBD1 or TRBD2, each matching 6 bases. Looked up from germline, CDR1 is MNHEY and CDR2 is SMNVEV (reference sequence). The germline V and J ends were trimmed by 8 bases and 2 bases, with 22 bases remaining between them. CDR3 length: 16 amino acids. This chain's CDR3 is CASGGGPGRRAYEQYF. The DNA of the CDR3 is TGTGCCAGCGGAGGGGGTCCAGGTCGGAGGGCCTACGAGCAGTACTTC.

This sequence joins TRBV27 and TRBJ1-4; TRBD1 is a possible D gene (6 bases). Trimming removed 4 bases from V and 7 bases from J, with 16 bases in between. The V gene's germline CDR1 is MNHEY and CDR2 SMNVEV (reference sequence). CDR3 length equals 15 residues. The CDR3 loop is CASSSYREGSEKLFF. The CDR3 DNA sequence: TGTGCCAGCAGTTCATACAGGGAGGGGAGTGAAAAACTGTTTTTT. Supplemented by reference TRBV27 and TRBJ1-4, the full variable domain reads EAQVTQNPRYLITVTGKKLTVTCSQNMNHEYMSWYRQDPGLGLRQIYYSMNVEVTDKGDVPEGYKVSRKEKRNFPLILESPSPNQTSLYFCASSSYREGSEKLFFGSGTQLSVL.

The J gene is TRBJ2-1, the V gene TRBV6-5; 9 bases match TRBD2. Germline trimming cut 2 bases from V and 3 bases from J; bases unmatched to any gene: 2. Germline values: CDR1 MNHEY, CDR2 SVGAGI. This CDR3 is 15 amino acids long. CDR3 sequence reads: CASSYQREVYNEQFF. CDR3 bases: TGTGCCAGCAGTTACCAGCGGGAGGTCTACAATGAGCAGTTCTTC.

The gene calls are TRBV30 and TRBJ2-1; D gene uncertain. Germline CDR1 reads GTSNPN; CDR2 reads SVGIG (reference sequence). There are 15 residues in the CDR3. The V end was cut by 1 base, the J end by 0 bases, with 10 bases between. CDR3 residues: CAWSDLRSSYNEQFF. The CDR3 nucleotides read TGTGCCTGGAGTGATTTAAGGAGCTCCTACAATGAGCAGTTCTTC. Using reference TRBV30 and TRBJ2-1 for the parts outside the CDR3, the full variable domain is SQTIHQWPATLVQPVGSPLSLECTVEGTSNPNLYWYRQAAGRGLQLLFYSVGIGQISSEVPQNLSASRPQDRQFILSSKKLLLSDSGFYLCAWSDLRSSYNEQFFGPGTRLTVL.

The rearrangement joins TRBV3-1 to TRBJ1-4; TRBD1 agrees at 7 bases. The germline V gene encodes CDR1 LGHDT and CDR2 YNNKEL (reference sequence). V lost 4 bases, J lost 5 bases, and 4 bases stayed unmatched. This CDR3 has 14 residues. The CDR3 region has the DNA TGTGCCAGCAGCCTTACGACAGGGAATGAAAAACTGTTTTTT. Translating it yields CASSLTTGNEKLFF.

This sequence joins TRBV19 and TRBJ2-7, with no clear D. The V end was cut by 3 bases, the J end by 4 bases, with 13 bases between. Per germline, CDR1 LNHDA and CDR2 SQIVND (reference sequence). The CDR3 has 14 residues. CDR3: CASSMLGDNYEQYF. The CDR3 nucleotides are TGTGCCAGTAGTATGTTGGGTGACAATTACGAGCAGTACTTC.

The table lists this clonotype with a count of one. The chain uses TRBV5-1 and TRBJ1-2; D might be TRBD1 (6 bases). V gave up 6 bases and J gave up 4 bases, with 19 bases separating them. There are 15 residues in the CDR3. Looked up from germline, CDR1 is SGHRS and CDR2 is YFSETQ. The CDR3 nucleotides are TGCGCCAGCACCAAGACCGGGGGGCATGGCTATGGCTACACCTTC. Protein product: CASTKTGGHGYGYTF.

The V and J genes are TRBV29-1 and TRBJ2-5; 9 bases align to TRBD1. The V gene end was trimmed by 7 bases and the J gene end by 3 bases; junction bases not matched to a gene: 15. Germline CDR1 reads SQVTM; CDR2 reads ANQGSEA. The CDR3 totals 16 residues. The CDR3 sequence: CSEAPTGGAGKETQYF. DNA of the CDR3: TGCAGCGAAGCTCCCACAGGGGGCGCGGGGAAAGAGACCCAGTACTTC.

The DNA of the CDR3 is TGTGCCAGCAGTTTAGTTAGCGGGAGGGCCTCGGAGACCCAGTACTTC. It codes for CASSLVSGRASETQYF. The rearrangement joins TRBV12-3 or TRBV12-4 to TRBJ2-5, with TRBD2 matching over 11 bases. The CDR3 is 16 amino acids. The ends lost 1 base at V and 5 bases at J; junction bases unmatched: 6.

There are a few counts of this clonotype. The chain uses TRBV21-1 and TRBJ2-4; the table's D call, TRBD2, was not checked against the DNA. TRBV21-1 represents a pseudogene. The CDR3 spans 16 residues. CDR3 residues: CASSNRRRGRGNIQYF. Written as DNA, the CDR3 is TGTGCCAGCAGCAACCGAAGGCGGGGGAGGGGAAACATTCAGTACTTC.

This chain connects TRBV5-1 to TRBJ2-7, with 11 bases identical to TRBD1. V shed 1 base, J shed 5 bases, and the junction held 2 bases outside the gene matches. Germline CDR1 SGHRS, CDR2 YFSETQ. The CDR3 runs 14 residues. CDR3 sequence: CASSLRTGGNEQYF. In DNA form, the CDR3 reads TGCGCCAGCAGCTTGCGGACAGGGGGCAACGAGCAGTACTTC.

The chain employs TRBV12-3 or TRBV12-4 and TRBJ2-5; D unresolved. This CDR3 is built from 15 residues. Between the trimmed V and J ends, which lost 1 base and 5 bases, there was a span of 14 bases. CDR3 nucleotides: TGTGCCAGCAGTTTAGGGCAGTTAGACGGGGAGACCCAGTACTTC. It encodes CASSLGQLDGETQYF.

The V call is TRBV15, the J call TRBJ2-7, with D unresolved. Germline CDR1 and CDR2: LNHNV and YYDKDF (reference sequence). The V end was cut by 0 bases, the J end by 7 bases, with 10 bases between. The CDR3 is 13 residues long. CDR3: CATSRDSGFEQYF. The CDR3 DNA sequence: TGTGCCACCAGCAGAGATTCAGGTTTTGAGCAGTACTTC.